The 4 T cell receptor beta chains in this list originate from one sample, sequenced in a study of blood T cell repertoires in COVID-19. Generated by immunoSEQ multiplex PCR, the TCRdb table keeps only in-frame clones and is missing some. The sample contains about 120,000 clones, roughly 87% of which appear only once. Sequencing was done on a sample of peripheral blood. Every receptor here comes from a human donor in a cohort sampled during active COVID-19.

This clone has just one count. The chain joins TRBV30 to TRBJ1-4; 7 bases are shared with TRBD1. The V gene end was trimmed by 5 bases and the J gene end by 8 bases; junction bases not matched to a gene: 5. The CDR3 is 12 amino acids. Germline lookup yields CDR1 GTSNPN and CDR2 SVGIG (reference sequence). The CDR3 DNA reads as TGTGCCTGGGGACAGGAGGGCGAAAAACTGTTTTTT. Its protein is CAWGQEGEKLFF.

The rearrangement joins TRBV7-9 to TRBJ1-5; no clear D. V lost 5 bases to trimming and J lost 0 bases, with 8 bases between them. Germline V lookup: CDR1 SEHNR, CDR2 FQNEAQ (reference sequence). The CDR3 spans 14 residues. The CDR3 coding sequence is TGTGCCAGCAGCCTCGCTAATAGCAATCAGCCCCAGCATTTT. Amino acids: CASSLANSNQPQHF.

The chain couples TRBV7-6 to TRBJ1-2; no firm D call. With 6 bases removed from V and 3 bases from J, the gap between germline ends came to 11 bases. From germline, CDR1 is SGHVS and CDR2 FNYEAQ. The CDR3 runs 13 residues. In DNA, the CDR3 is TGTGCCAGCAGTTTCAACGGGGACTATGGCTACACCTTC. This codes for CASSFNGDYGYTF.

CDR3 DNA sequence: TGTGCCAGCAGCCCCCAGGGGCCCTCCTACGAGCAGTACTTC. Translating gives CASSPQGPSYEQYF. The chain combines TRBV25-1 with TRBJ2-7; maybe TRBD1 (6 bases). CDR3 length equals 14 residues. CDR1 and CDR2 from the germline V gene are MGHDK and SYGVNS. The ends were cut back, 6 bases at V and 0 bases at J, with 12 bases in the middle.